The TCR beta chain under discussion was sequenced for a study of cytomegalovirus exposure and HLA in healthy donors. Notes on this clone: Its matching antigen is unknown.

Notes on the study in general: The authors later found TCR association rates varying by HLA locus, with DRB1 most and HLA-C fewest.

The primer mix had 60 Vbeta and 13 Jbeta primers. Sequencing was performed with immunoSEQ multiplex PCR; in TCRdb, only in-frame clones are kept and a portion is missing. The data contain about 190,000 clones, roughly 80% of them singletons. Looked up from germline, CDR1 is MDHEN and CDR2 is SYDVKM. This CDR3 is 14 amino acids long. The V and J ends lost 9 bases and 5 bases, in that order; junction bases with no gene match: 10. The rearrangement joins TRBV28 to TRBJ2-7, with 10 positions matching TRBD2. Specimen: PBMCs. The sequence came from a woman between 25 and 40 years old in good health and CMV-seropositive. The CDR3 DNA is TGTGCCAGTTCGCTAGCGGGAGATTCAAACGAGCAGTACTTC. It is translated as CASSLAGDSNEQYF. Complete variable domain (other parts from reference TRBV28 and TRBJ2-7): DVKVTQSSRYLVKRTGEKVFLECVQDMDHENMFWYRQDPGLGLRLIYFSYDVKMKEKGDIPEGYSVSREKKERFSLILESASTNQTSMYLCASSLAGDSNEQYFGPGTRLTVT.